These T cell receptor beta chains were read from a single sample in a study of regulatory dendritic cells for organ transplantation. TCRdb's copy holds only in-frame clones and misses some; the assay was immunoSEQ multiplex PCR. This sample has about 38,000 clones, with under 95% found just once. Sequenced: naive CD8+ T cells from blood. All receptors come from a human donor in good health. The CDR3 runs from the conserved cysteine through the conserved F or W. Fields, in order: clone size, J gene, V gene, D gene, CDR3 DNA, CDR3 protein. The D gene is left open where the match is weak. Some rows have no size entry. The others give once, few or many, or a class for an expanded clone.

once | TRBJ2-7 | TRBV29-1 | TRBD2 | TGCAGCGCAGATGCTCGGGAGGGGTACGAGCAGTACTTC | CSADAREGYEQYF
- | TRBJ1-2 | TRBV9 | - | TGTGCCAGCAGCGTTTCAGGTGGTGGCTACACCTTC | CASSVSGGGYTF
- | TRBJ2-1 | TRBV9 | - | TGTGCCAGCAGCGTAGCGGTTGAGCAGTTCTTC | CASSVAVEQFF
- | TRBJ2-1 | TRBV7-6 | - | TGTGCCAGCAGCTTACGAGGGGGGAGCTCCTACAATGAGCAGTTCTTC | CASSLRGGSSYNEQFF
once | TRBJ2-7 | TRBV4-2 | - | TGTGCCAGCAGCCAGGACCCGCCGGCCAGGGGTTTATCCTACGAGCAGTACTTC | CASSQDPPARGLSYEQYF
- | TRBJ1-3 | TRBV5-1 | - | TGCGCCAGCAGCCCAAGGGGCAGGGGTGACACCATATATTTT | CASSPRGRGDTIYF
- | TRBJ1-1 | TRBV27 | - | TGTGCCGCGAGAGGCGGGCAGATTAACACTGAAGCTTTCTTT | CAARGGQINTEAFF
- | TRBJ2-5 | TRBV9 | - | TGTGCCAGCAGCGTAGAAGGGAGTGGGACCCAGTACTTC | CASSVEGSGTQYF
- | TRBJ2-7 | TRBV6-1 | - | TGTGCCAGCAGTGAATCGGGGGGCTACGCCTCCTACGAGCAGTACTTC | CASSESGGYASYEQYF
- | TRBJ1-2 | TRBV5-4 | - | TGTGCCAGCAGCTTGGAAGGGCTCTCTAACTATGGCTACACCTTC | CASSLEGLSNYGYTF
- | TRBJ2-7 | TRBV7-2 | - | TGTGCCAGCAGCTCCGCAGTAGGTCCTCAGGGAGAGCAGTACTTC | CASSSAVGPQGEQYF
- | TRBJ2-7 | TRBV4-3 | - | TGCGCCAGCAGCCTAACGCAGGGCTCCTACAAGCAGTACTTC | CASSLTQGSYKQYF
- | TRBJ1-1 | TRBV13 | - | TGTGCCAGCAGCTTAGTTGAGGAGAACACTGAAGCTTTCTTT | CASSLVEENTEAFF
- | TRBJ2-7 | TRBV28 | TRBD2 | TGTGCCAGCAGTTTATTGGCTAGCGGGCGGGACGAGCAGTACTTC | CASSLLASGRDEQYF
- | TRBJ2-7 | TRBV4-1 | TRBD1 | TGCGCCAGCAGCTTGGGGGACAGTTTTTCCTACGAGCAGTACTTC | CASSLGDSFSYEQYF
- | TRBJ2-7 | TRBV19 | - | TGTGCCAGTAGTATAAGCGCCGGCTACGAGCAGTACTTC | CASSISAGYEQYF
- | TRBJ2-1 | TRBV4-3 | TRBD2 | TGCGCCAGCAGCCAAGAAAGCGGGGGCGCCTACAATGAGCAGTTCTTC | CASSQESGGAYNEQFF
- | TRBJ1-2 | TRBV5-4 | TRBD1 | TGTGCCAGCAGCTCTAAGACAGGGGGCGTATTACATGGCTACACCTTC | CASSSKTGGVLHGYTF
- | TRBJ1-1 | TRBV27 | - | TGTGCCAGCAGACTCGGGTACGGCACTGAAGCTTTCTTT | CASRLGYGTEAFF
- | TRBJ2-4 | TRBV27 | - | TGTGCCAGCAGTTTTGACGGAAACATTCAGTACTTC | CASSFDGNIQYF
- | TRBJ2-1 | TRBV27 | - | TGTGCCAGCTTCTTCTACAATGAGCAGTTCTTC | CASFFYNEQFF
- | TRBJ2-7 | TRBV5-4 | - | TGTGCCAGCAGCTTGGAATCCGGGATCCAAAGTGACGAGCAGTACTTC | CASSLESGIQSDEQYF
- | TRBJ1-5 | TRBV19 | - | TGTGCCAGTAGTATAGATTGTTTAACACAGGAGAATCAGCCCCAGCATTTT | CASSIDCLTQENQPQHF
- | TRBJ2-1 | TRBV19 | - | TGTGCCAGTCTGGGACTGCAACACAATGAGCAGTTCTTC | CASLGLQHNEQFF
- | TRBJ2-1 | TRBV6-5 | - | TGTGCCAGCACTCCGGACGGCGTCAATGAGCAGTTCTTC | CASTPDGVNEQFF
- | TRBJ2-7 | TRBV6-7 | TRBD1 | TGTGCCATCCGAACACAGACAGGGGGCTTCTACGAGCAGTACTTC | CAIRTQTGGFYEQYF
- | TRBJ1-2 | TRBV6-5 | - | TGTGCCAGCAAGGATAACTATGGCTACACCTTC | CASKDNYGYTF
- | TRBJ1-1 | TRBV6-4 | - | TGTGCCAGCAGTGAATTAGTTAGTAGGGTATGGGTAACGGCTTTCTTT | CASSELVSRVWVTAFF
- | TRBJ1-5 | TRBV6-6 | - | TGTGCCAGCAGTTCTTCTTGGGAAGGGAGGCATCAGCCCCAGCATTTT | CASSSSWEGRHQPQHF
- | TRBJ2-1 | TRBV18 | TRBD2 | TGTGCCAGCTCCCCTTCTAGCGGGAGCCCGAATGAGCAGTTCTTC | CASSPSSGSPNEQFF
- | TRBJ2-7 | TRBV28 | TRBD1 | TGTGCCAGCAGTCCCGGGACAGGGACCTACGAGCAGTACTTC | CASSPGTGTYEQYF
- | TRBJ1-2 | TRBV5-8 | - | TGTGCCAGCAGCTTAAGAGGGAACACCTTC | CASSLRGNTF
once | TRBJ1-1 | TRBV4-2 | TRBD1 | TGTGCCAGCAGCCAGGGACAGGGTGGCACTGAAGCTTTCTTT | CASSQGQGGTEAFF
- | TRBJ2-3 | TRBV7-9 | - | TGTGCCAGCAGCTTAGTGGGGAGGGGGGGCCACACAGATACGCAGTATTTT | CASSLVGRGGHTDTQYF
- | TRBJ2-3 | TRBV5-1 | - | TGCGCCAGCAGCCCTGGGAGGGGACAGAGCACAGATACGCAGTATTTT | CASSPGRGQSTDTQYF
- | TRBJ2-1 | TRBV4-1 | - | TGCGCCAGCAGCCAAGATAGTTACGGCAGCTCCTACAATGAGCAGTTCTTC | CASSQDSYGSSYNEQFF
- | TRBJ2-7 | TRBV27 | TRBD1 | TGTGCCAGCAGTTTATCAGGGGGCGGCTCCTACGAGCAGTACTTC | CASSLSGGGSYEQYF
- | TRBJ2-7 | TRBV27 | - | TGTGCCAGCAGCTCAGAGGGCGAGCAGTACTTC | CASSSEGEQYF
- | TRBJ2-2 | TRBV2 | - | TGTGCCAGCAGTAGGCCGAACACCGGGGAGCTGTTTTTT | CASSRPNTGELFF
- | TRBJ2-7 | TRBV2 | TRBD2 | TGTGCCAGCAAAGCCAGCTCCGAGGCGGGAGGGGATTACGACGAGCAGTACTTC | CASKASSEAGGDYDEQYF
few | TRBJ2-1 | TRBV5-6 | - | TGTGCCAGCAGCTTGTCGGAGGTACAGTTCTTC | CASSLSEVQFF
- | TRBJ2-1 | TRBV13 | TRBD2 | TGTGCCAGCAGCCAAGTCGGTGCACTAGCGGGCACCTCTTCTTACAATGAGCAGTTCTTC | CASSQVGALAGTSSYNEQFF
- | TRBJ2-1 | TRBV29-1 | - | TGCAGCGTAGGCGGAAATGAGCAGTTCTTC | CSVGGNEQFF
- | TRBJ2-3 | TRBV25-1 | TRBD2 | TGTGCCAGCAGTGACCTAGCGGGAGGGCCCAGAGATACGCAGTATTTT | CASSDLAGGPRDTQYF
once | TRBJ1-5 | TRBV29-1 | TRBD1 | TGCAGCGTTGCCCTGGGGGACAGAGCCAATCAGCCCCGGCATTTT | CSVALGDRANQPRHF
- | TRBJ1-4 | TRBV15 | - | TGTGCCACCAGCAGGAGTTGGCCGGGTGAAAAACTGTTTTTT | CATSRSWPGEKLFF